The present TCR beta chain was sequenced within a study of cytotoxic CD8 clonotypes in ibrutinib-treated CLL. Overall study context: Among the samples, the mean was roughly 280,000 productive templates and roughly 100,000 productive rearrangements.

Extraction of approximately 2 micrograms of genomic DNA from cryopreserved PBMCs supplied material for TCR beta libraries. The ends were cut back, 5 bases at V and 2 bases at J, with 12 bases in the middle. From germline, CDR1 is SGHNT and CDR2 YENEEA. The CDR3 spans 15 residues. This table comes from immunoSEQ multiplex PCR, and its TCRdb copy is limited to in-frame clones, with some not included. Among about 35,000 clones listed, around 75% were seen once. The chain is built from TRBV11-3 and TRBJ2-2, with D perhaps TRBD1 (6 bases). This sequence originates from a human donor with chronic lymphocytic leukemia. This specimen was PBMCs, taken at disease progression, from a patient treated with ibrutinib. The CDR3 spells CASSPQGFNTGELFF. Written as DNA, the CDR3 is TGTGCCAGCAGCCCCCAGGGGTTTAACACCGGGGAGCTGTTTTTT.